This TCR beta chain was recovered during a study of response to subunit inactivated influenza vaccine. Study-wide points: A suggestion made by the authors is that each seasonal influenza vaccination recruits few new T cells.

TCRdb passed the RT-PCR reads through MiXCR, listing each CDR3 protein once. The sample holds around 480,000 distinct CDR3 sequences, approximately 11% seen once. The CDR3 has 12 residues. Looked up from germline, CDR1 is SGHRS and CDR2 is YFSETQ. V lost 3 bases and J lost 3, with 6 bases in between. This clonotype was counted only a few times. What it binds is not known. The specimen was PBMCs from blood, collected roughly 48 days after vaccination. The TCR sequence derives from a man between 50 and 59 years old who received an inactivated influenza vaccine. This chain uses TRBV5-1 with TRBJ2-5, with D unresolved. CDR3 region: CASSSPKETQYF. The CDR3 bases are TGCGCCAGCAGCTCTCCAAAAGAGACCCAGTACTTC.